These T cell receptor beta chains were read from a single sample in a study of T cell repertoires in cytomegalovirus infection. Their antigen targets remain unknown. TCRdb redid the calling of the reads with MiXCR, one entry per CDR3 protein. The table has roughly 920,000 distinct CDR3 sequences, 25% to 40% seen once. Sequenced material: cultured CD8+ T cells from PBMCs, taken from culture after CMV antigen stimulation. These TCRs come from a human donor in good health (CMV status not recorded). Some clones in this sample may be carry-over from other donors' samples. Both conserved end residues are part of each CDR3. The D gene is left open where the match is weak. Clone size is shown for a subset of rows, as once, few, many or a class of expanded clone.

j_call | d_call | clone_size | v_call | cdr3_nt | cdr3_aa
TRBJ1-3 | NA | NA | TRBV29-1 | TGCAGCGTTGAGGGCTTTGGAAACACCATATATTTT | CSVEGFGNTIYF
TRBJ1-6 | TRBD1 | few | TRBV4-1 | TGCGCCAGCAGCCCCACAGGGGTGGATTCACCCCTCCACTTT | CASSPTGVDSPLHF
TRBJ1-2 | NA | many | TRBV7-2 | TGTGCCAGCAGCTCATCTCCCGGCAGGGACGCTGCTGGCTACACCTTC | CASSSSPGRDAAGYTF
TRBJ2-2 | TRBD1 | NA | TRBV15 | TGTGCCACCAGCAGAGAGGACATTCCGGGACAGCGAAGGGTTGGGGAGCTGTTTTTT | CATSREDIPGQRRVGELFF
TRBJ2-1 | TRBD2 | NA | TRBV4-1 | TGCGCCAACAGCCAAGATGCGGGGGGGCCTTTGAATGAGCAGTTCTTC | CANSQDAGGPLNEQFF
TRBJ2-3 | NA | many | TRBV11-3 | TGTGCCAGCAGCTTAGCGACTAACACAGATACGCAGTATTTT | CASSLATNTDTQYF
TRBJ1-1 | NA | few | TRBV6-5 | TGTGCCAGCAGTTACGGGAACCGCGGTAACACTGAAGCTTTCTTT | CASSYGNRGNTEAFF
TRBJ2-7 | NA | NA | TRBV2 | TGTGCCAGCAGGGGGGGGACACGGCCCTACGAGCAGTACTTC | CASRGGTRPYEQYF
TRBJ1-6 | NA | NA | TRBV5-4 | TGTGCCAGCAGCTTGGTTGAAGCTAGACTGTATAATTCACCCCTCCACTTT | CASSLVEARLYNSPLHF
TRBJ2-1 | NA | many | TRBV7-9 | TGTGCCAGCAGCTTAGGTCCCTCCTACAATGAGCAGTTCTTC | CASSLGPSYNEQFF
TRBJ2-1 | TRBD1 | NA | TRBV12-5 | TGTGCTAGTGGTTCCCAGACAGGGGGTAGCTCCTACAATGAGCAGTTCTTC | CASGSQTGGSSYNEQFF
TRBJ1-1 | NA | NA | TRBV18 | TGTGCCAGCTCACCAGAGGGTTCGTATTTTGAAGCTTTCTTT | CASSPEGSYFEAFF
TRBJ2-1 | TRBD2 | NA | TRBV19 | TGTGCCAGTAGTATTGCACGGGGGGGCTACAATGAGCAGTTCTTC | CASSIARGGYNEQFF
TRBJ1-1 | NA | many | TRBV7-6 | TGTGCCAGCAGCTTAGGGGGCGGGGGCTCTGAAGCTTTCTTT | CASSLGGGGSEAFF
TRBJ1-4 | TRBD1 | few | TRBV15 | TGTGCCACCAGCATGGACAGGGTGCGTGAAAAACTGTTTTTT | CATSMDRVREKLFF
TRBJ2-6 | NA | few | TRBV6-5 | TGTGCCAGCAGTTACTATGCCCCGACGTGGGGGGACGACTCTGGGGCCAACGTCCTGACTTTC | CASSYYAPTWGDDSGANVLTF
TRBJ1-4 | TRBD1 | NA | TRBV9 | TGTGCCAGCAGCGAGGACAGGGGAGAAAAACTGTTTTTT | CASSEDRGEKLFF
TRBJ2-7 | NA | few | TRBV29-1 | TGCAGCGTTGGGGAAACCTACGAGCAGTACTTC | CSVGETYEQYF
TRBJ1-1 | NA | few | TRBV6-2/TRBV6-3 | TGTGCCAGCAGTTACCGCAGGCCTTTCAACACTGAAGCTTTCTTT | CASSYRRPFNTEAFF
TRBJ1-1 | NA | NA | TRBV2 | TGTGCCAGCAGTGGGGGTGTGGTTGAAGCTTTCTTT | CASSGGVVEAFF
TRBJ2-2 | NA | many | TRBV7-8 | TGTGCCAGCAGCTCCCCGGGCCAGAACACCGGGGAGCTGTTTTTT | CASSSPGQNTGELFF
TRBJ2-1 | NA | NA | TRBV29-1 | TGCAGCGTTGAACACGCGGACTACAATGAGCAGTTCTTC | CSVEHADYNEQFF
TRBJ1-2 | TRBD1 | few | TRBV7-9 | TGTGCCAGCAGCCGCCCGGGACAGGAAGATGGCTACACCTTC | CASSRPGQEDGYTF
TRBJ1-2 | NA | NA | TRBV12-3/TRBV12-4 | TGTGCCAGCAGTTCCGGGGTCGACATCTATGGCTACACCTTC | CASSSGVDIYGYTF
TRBJ1-6 | TRBD1 | NA | TRBV4-1 | TGCGCCAGCAGCCCTGGGAGGGACAGATTTTCACCCCTCCACTTT | CASSPGRDRFSPLHF
TRBJ2-7 | NA | NA | TRBV12-3/TRBV12-4 | TGTGCCAGCACCACTGGCACACAGCTCTACGAGCAGTACTTC | CASTTGTQLYEQYF
TRBJ2-4 | NA | few | TRBV2 | TGTGCCAGCAGCGGACCTCGGGACGATAAAAACATTCAGTACTTC | CASSGPRDDKNIQYF
TRBJ1-2 | TRBD1 | many | TRBV7-2 | TGTGCCAGCAGCTCCTCGCCCCAGGGGGCGAATCGCTATGGCTACACCTTC | CASSSSPQGANRYGYTF
TRBJ2-5 | NA | NA | TRBV5-6 | TGTGCCAGCAGCTTGATTGGAGACGTAGAGACCCAGTACTTC | CASSLIGDVETQYF